Presented here are 16 T cell receptor beta chains from one specimen sequenced in a study of blood T cells in healthy people across ages. Through a sample-barcoded 5' primer and a J-beta primer mix, a second PCR was run for roughly 6 to 12 cycles. TCRdb reanalysed the 5' RACE reads using MiXCR and keeps one entry per CDR3 protein. The repertoire holds 1.4 million or so distinct CDR3 sequences, with about 45% as singletons. Sequenced sample: blood. These receptors came from a woman aged 18-29 years in good health.

This clonotype appeared many times. The J gene is TRBJ2-7, the V gene TRBV9; 10 nucleotides match TRBD2. The CDR3 length is 15 residues. CDR1 and CDR2 from the germline V gene are SGDLS and YYNGEE. V lost 2 bases and J lost 5; bases outside the gene matches: 7. DNA for the CDR3: TGTGCCAGCAGCGTCGGGCTAGCGGGAGAGCACGAGCAGTACTTC. Amino acid sequence: CASSVGLAGEHEQYF.

The gene calls are TRBV9 and TRBJ2-1; 8 nucleotides line up with TRBD2. The CDR3 spans 20 residues. J gave up 4 bases and V 0 bases, and 18 bases lay outside the gene matches. CDR1 and CDR2 (germline): SGDLS, YYNGEE. CDR3 nucleotide sequence: TGTGCCAGCAGCGTAGCTCCCGCGGGAGGTCTGGGCGTGTTATACAATGAGCAGTTCTTC. It translates to CASSVAPAGGLGVLYNEQFF.

As concerns this clonotype: Compared with germline, one end of the junction differs, possibly owing to a read error. The V and J genes are TRBV4-1 and TRBJ1-6; 7 bases are a match to TRBD1. Germline V gene data show CDR1 as MGHRA and CDR2 as YSYEKL. The CDR3 is made up of 17 amino acids. The CDR3 is CASSQVQTDRVYSPPHF. CDR3 sequence (DNA): TGCGCCAGCAGCCAAGTACAAACCGACAGGGTATATTCCCCCCCCCACTTT.

The chain recombines TRBV4-3 with TRBJ2-7; D remains ambiguous. V dropped 1 base and J dropped 0 bases, with 7 bases sitting between them. CDR1 and CDR2 from the germline V gene are LGHNA and YSLEER. This CDR3 region has 14 residues. The CDR3 here is CASSQVTSSYEQYF. The CDR3 nucleotides are TGCGCCAGCAGCCAAGTAACGAGCTCCTACGAGCAGTACTTC.

The V and J genes are TRBV2 and TRBJ2-1; 8 bases agree with TRBD1. The junction had 4 bases not matched to a gene; V was cut back by 6 bases and J by 0 bases. Per the germline V gene, CDR1 is SNHLY and CDR2 is FYNNEI. This CDR3 region has 15 residues. The DNA of the CDR3 is TGTGCCAGCAGGGGACAGGCAAGCTCCTACAATGAGCAGTTCTTC. Its protein is CASRGQASSYNEQFF.

The rearrangement joins TRBV12-3 or TRBV12-4 to TRBJ2-1; 12 bases match TRBD2. With 3 bases clipped from V and 5 bases from J, the junction kept 8 bases outside the gene matches. The length of the CDR3 is 17 residues. CDR3 sequence: CASSFGLTSGGHNEQFF. In nucleotides, the CDR3 is TGTGCCAGCAGTTTCGGGCTCACTAGCGGGGGGCACAATGAGCAGTTCTTC.

This chain links TRBV29-1 with TRBJ2-3; D might be TRBD1 (6 bases). Trimming took off 7 bases at V and 4 bases at J, with 18 bases between the two ends. The CDR3 is made up of 14 amino acids. Per germline, CDR1 SQVTM and CDR2 ANQGSEA. CDR3 sequence (DNA): TGCAGCGCTCCAGGGGAGCCCACCGCAGATACGCAGTATTTT. Amino acids: CSAPGEPTADTQYF.

This clonotype appeared a few times. The chain joins TRBV7-2 to TRBJ2-7; TRBD1 is a possible D gene (5 bases). CDR1 is SGHTA, CDR2 FQGNSA, per germline. V was cut by 5 bases and J by 2 bases, with 16 bases left in between. This CDR3 region has 15 residues. CDR3 amino acids: CASSTLGLEAYEQYF. The CDR3 DNA is TGTGCCAGCAGCACCCTGGGGCTTGAAGCCTACGAGCAGTACTTC.

This clonotype occurred a few times. The CDR3 region has the DNA TGTGCCAGCAGTTTTGAGTGGTCGGGAGCCCGCTCCTCCTACGAGCAGTACTTC. Encoded protein: CASSFEWSGARSSYEQYF. This sequence joins TRBV12-3 or TRBV12-4 and TRBJ2-7, with D possibly TRBD2 on 6 matching bases. V lost 3 bases and J 0 bases, leaving 21 bases between the germline ends. The CDR3 runs to 18 residues.

Many counts were recorded for this clonotype. The chain carries TRBV6-2 or TRBV6-3 and TRBJ2-3; unclear D gene. Germline lookup yields CDR1 MNHEY and CDR2 SVGEGT. V lost 3 bases and J lost 6, with 4 bases in between. CDR3 length equals 11 residues. The CDR3 DNA is TGTGCCAGCAGTTATGTGGATACGCAGTATTTT. Translating gives CASSYVDTQYF.

J is TRBJ2-2 and V is TRBV9, with TRBD1 matching 7 bases. CDR1 and CDR2 from the germline V gene are SGDLS and YYNGEE. This CDR3 has 15 amino acids. With V trimmed by 4 bases and J by 7 bases, 10 bases remained unmatched. CDR3 sequence reads: CASSIRQGPNGELFF. The CDR3 DNA follows: TGTGCCAGCAGCATCCGACAGGGTCCTAACGGGGAGCTGTTTTTT.

This clonotype occurred many times. The chain couples TRBV29-1 to TRBJ2-7; possibly TRBD1 for D (6 bases). The germline V and J ends were trimmed by 3 bases and 4 bases, with 7 bases remaining between them. There are 11 residues in the CDR3. Germline V gene sequence: CDR1 SQVTM, CDR2 ANQGSEA. CDR3 region: CSVEDSYEQYF. The DNA for the CDR3 is TGCAGCGTTGAGGACAGTTACGAGCAGTACTTC.

J is TRBJ2-1 and V is TRBV30, with 13 bases matching TRBD2. Germline V gene data show CDR1 as GTSNPN and CDR2 as SVGIG (reference sequence). The CDR3 runs 16 residues. V dropped 0 bases and J dropped 8; count of bases not matched to a gene: 7. The CDR3 is CAWSVLWTSGGDEQFF. DNA of the CDR3: TGTGCCTGGAGTGTACTCTGGACTAGCGGGGGTGATGAGCAGTTCTTC. Full variable domain (rest looked up from reference TRBV30 and TRBJ2-1): SQTIHQWPATLVQPVGSPLSLECTVEGTSNPNLYWYRQAAGRGLQLLFYSVGIGQISSEVPQNLSASRPQDRQFILSSKKLLLSDSGFYLCAWSVLWTSGGDEQFFGPGTRLTVL.

Remarks on this clonotype: A read error may account for a junction end that differs from germline. This rearrangement joins TRBV7-9 to TRBJ2-4, with 7 bases fitting TRBD2. The CDR3 runs 13 residues. The germline CDR1 and CDR2 sequences are SEHNR and FQNEAQ (reference sequence). In DNA, the CDR3 is TGTGCCGGCAGCTTATCTGGGGAGGGTAGGCAGTACTTC. Its protein is CAGSLSGEGRQYF.

This clonotype was counted a few times. This rearrangement joins TRBV12-3 or TRBV12-4 to TRBJ2-4; D is uncertain. The CDR3 is 15 amino acids. The V gene lost 5 bases and the J gene lost 0 bases, with 11 bases spanning the gap. CDR3 nucleotides: TGTGCCAGCAGTCCCGTCCGCTTAGCCAAAAACATTCAGTACTTC. It specifies CASSPVRLAKNIQYF.

CDR3 DNA: TGTGCCATCAGTGATCGAGGGGGTGGGGACACTGAAGCTTTCTTT. Its protein is CAISDRGGGDTEAFF. The chain carries TRBV10-3 and TRBJ1-1; possible D gene TRBD1, 6 bases. The V end lost 3 bases, the J end lost 3 bases, and 14 bases lay between the germline ends. Looked up from germline, CDR1 is ENHRY and CDR2 is SYGVKD. This CDR3 is built from 15 residues.